A single sample is the source of the 29 T cell receptor beta chains below, sequenced in a study of blood T cells in healthy people across ages. Then a second PCR, running about 7 to 11 cycles, was carried out with a sample-barcoded 5' primer and a J-beta primer mix. MiXCR, run by TCRdb on the 5' RACE reads, gives a single entry per CDR3 protein. The sample contains 650,000 to 950,000 distinct CDR3 sequences, approximately 44% of which appear only once. The sequenced sample consisted of blood. The receptors were gathered from a man aged 60-69 years in good health.

This clonotype was found once. The V and J genes are TRBV4-1 and TRBJ2-7; 7 positions agree with TRBD2. V shed 1 base, J shed 4 bases, and the junction held 4 bases outside the gene matches. Germline loops: CDR1 MGHRA, CDR2 YSYEKL. The length of the CDR3 is 14 residues. CDR3 in amino acids: CASSQGAGVYEQYF. CDR3 DNA: TGCGCCAGCAGCCAAGGGGCGGGGGTATACGAGCAGTACTTC.

The chain carries TRBV20-1 and TRBJ2-3; 7 positions agree with TRBD2. V shed 0 bases and J 2 bases; nucleotides not matched to a gene: 8. Germline CDR1 reads DFQATT; CDR2 reads SNEGSKA (reference sequence). CDR3 length: 16 residues. The CDR3 DNA sequence: TGCAGTGCTAGAGACCAGCGGCGGGGGAACACAGATACGCAGTATTTT. It specifies CSARDQRRGNTDTQYF.

This clonotype appeared many times. V usage is TRBV6-1 and J usage is TRBJ2-5, with 10 bases lining up with TRBD2. Germline assignment: CDR1 MNHNS and CDR2 SASEGT. With 2 bases clipped from V and 5 bases from J, the junction kept 11 bases outside the gene matches. This CDR3 has 17 amino acids. The CDR3 DNA is TGTGCCAGCAGTGAACTAGCGGGGGCCCGATTAGGGGAGACCCAGTACTTC. Its translation: CASSELAGARLGETQYF.

Worth noting for this clonotype: With a much larger clone just one base away, this may be a read error. The V gene is TRBV29-1, the J gene TRBJ2-1, with D possibly matching TRBD1 (6 bases). There are 14 residues in the CDR3. In germline, CDR1 is SQVTM, CDR2 ANQGSEA. CDR3 residues: CSAPGVSFYNGQFF. The DNA of the CDR3 is TGCAGCGCACCAGGGGTCTCATTCTACAATGGGCAGTTCTTC.

This clonotype has a count of ten or more. This chain connects TRBV20-1 to TRBJ2-7; D is unresolved. V was pared by 0 bases and J by 4 bases, with 10 bases between. There are 13 residues in the CDR3. CDR1 is DFQATT, CDR2 SNEGSKA, per germline (reference sequence). This CDR3 is CSARDPLNYEQYF. In DNA form, the CDR3 reads TGCAGTGCTAGAGATCCCCTAAATTACGAGCAGTACTTC.

The V call is TRBV25-1, the J call TRBJ2-7; D ambiguous. The CDR3 runs to 14 residues. The V end lost 4 bases, the J end lost 0 bases, and 10 bases lay between the germline ends. Looked up from germline, CDR1 is MGHDK and CDR2 is SYGVNS. The CDR3 bases are TGTGCCAGCAGTGCACGTCATCCCTCCTACGAGCAGTACTTC. It specifies CASSARHPSYEQYF.

This clonotype was picked up a small number of times. The rearrangement links TRBV9 to TRBJ2-5; D gene unclear. The CDR3 has 15 residues. CDR1 is SGDLS and CDR2 is YYNGEE in the germline V gene. The ends were cut back, 0 bases at V and 5 bases at J, with 14 bases in the middle. DNA for the CDR3: TGTGCCAGCAGCGTAGAGTCTAGTCTCACGGAGACCCAGTACTTC. This codes for CASSVESSLTETQYF.

This clonotype has a handful of counts. The J gene is TRBJ2-1, the V gene TRBV20-1; D is undetermined. Germline V gene data show CDR1 as DFQATT and CDR2 as SNEGSKA (reference sequence). This CDR3 region has 13 residues. Trimming left V 6 bases short and J 6 bases short, with 15 bases between. The chain's CDR3 is CSALSGVPNEQFF. As DNA, the CDR3 is TGCAGTGCCTTAAGTGGGGTCCCCAATGAGCAGTTCTTC.

This clonotype was seen only a few times. The V gene is TRBV2, the J gene TRBJ1-1; TRBD1 is a possible D gene (5 bases). In germline, CDR1 is SNHLY, CDR2 FYNNEI. V was shortened by 4 bases and J by 5 bases, with 14 bases between the two germline ends. This CDR3 comprises 14 residues. In DNA, the CDR3 is TGTGCCAGCAGTGTCGATAGGGGAAAAACTGAAGCTTTCTTT. This encodes CASSVDRGKTEAFF.

The DNA for the CDR3 is TGCGCCAGCAGCTCGACAGGGGGCACTTCCCACGAGCAGTACTTC. The encoded protein is CASSSTGGTSHEQYF. The rearrangement links TRBV5-1 to TRBJ2-7; 10 positions agree with TRBD1. Germline V gene data show CDR1 as SGHRS and CDR2 as YFSETQ. Trimming at V came to 3 bases and at J to 5 bases, leaving 8 bases not matched to a gene. This CDR3 contains 15 residues.

The V and J genes are TRBV5-6 and TRBJ1-1; D unresolved. The V gene lost 1 base and the J gene lost 1 base, with 5 bases spanning the gap. Germline V CDR1 and CDR2: SGHDT, YYEEEE. The CDR3 is 13 amino acids. The CDR3 DNA follows: TGTGCCAGCAGCTTGATTTGGAACACTGAAGCTTTCTTT. It is translated as CASSLIWNTEAFF.

This clonotype has ten or more counts. The V and J genes are TRBV29-1 and TRBJ1-2; no clear D. The germline gives CDR1 SQVTM, CDR2 ANQGSEA. V was clipped by 5 bases and J by 5 bases, with 12 bases between them. The CDR3 totals 12 residues. CDR3 loop: CSVKPEGYGYTF. The CDR3 nucleotides are TGCAGCGTTAAACCGGAGGGTTATGGCTACACCTTC.

The rearrangement uses TRBV5-5 and TRBJ2-7, with D unclear. V was shortened by 1 base and J by 7 bases, with 12 bases between the two germline ends. Germline lookup yields CDR1 SGHKS and CDR2 YYEKEE (reference sequence). The CDR3 totals 13 residues. CDR3 bases: TGTGCCAGCAGCTTGTGGGTGGGAAGGGAGCAGTACTTC. Its translation is CASSLWVGREQYF.

A remark on this clonotype: Germline and junction disagree at one end, which may indicate a read error. The CDR3 region is CAGSQLFGVNGYTF. For the CDR3, the DNA is TGTGCCGGCAGCCAGCTATTTGGGGTCAATGGCTACACCTTC. This chain uses TRBV14 with TRBJ1-2, with D uncertain. The CDR3 length is 14 residues. Germline V gives CDR1 SGHDN, CDR2 FVKESK.

This clonotype occurred a few times. The V and J genes are TRBV20-1 and TRBJ2-6, with D perhaps matching TRBD1 or TRBD2 (6 bases each). This CDR3 has 16 residues. Between the trimmed V and J ends, which lost 6 bases and 2 bases, there was a span of 17 bases. Germline CDR1 is DFQATT and CDR2 is SNEGSKA (reference sequence). CDR3 region: CSARNPGEAGANVLTF. CDR3 nucleotide sequence: TGCAGTGCCAGAAATCCAGGGGAGGCTGGGGCCAACGTCCTGACTTTC.

The rearrangement links TRBV29-1 to TRBJ2-3; 9 positions match TRBD1. With V trimmed by 8 bases and J by 1 base, 4 bases remained unmatched. CDR3 length equals 13 residues. In germline, CDR1 is SQVTM, CDR2 ANQGSEA. This CDR3 is CSTRTGGTDTQYF. CDR3 coding DNA: TGCAGCACTAGGACAGGGGGCACAGATACGCAGTATTTT.

The J gene is TRBJ2-2, the V gene TRBV28; 9 bases agree with TRBD1. The CDR3 loop spans 14 amino acids. The V and J ends lost 8 bases and 4 bases, in that order; junction bases with no gene match: 5. Germline CDR1 and CDR2: MDHEN and SYDVKM. CDR3 sequence reads: CASLDRGGTGELFF. CDR3 DNA: TGTGCCAGCCTGGACAGGGGTGGCACCGGGGAGCTGTTTTTT.

This clonotype showed up just a few times. V is TRBV12-5 and J is TRBJ2-5; a possible D gene is TRBD1 (6 bases). Germline-derived CDR1 and CDR2 are LGHNT and FRNRAP. The CDR3 is 15 residues long. Between the trimmed V and J ends, which lost 1 base and 2 bases, there was a span of 11 bases. The CDR3 DNA reads TGTGCTAGTGGTTTGGCAAAACAGGGACAAGAGACCCAGTACTTC. Protein: CASGLAKQGQETQYF.

In this sample, this clonotype turned up a few times. The chain combines TRBV29-1 with TRBJ2-3; tentative D call: TRBD2 (6 bases). The CDR3 extends over 14 amino acids. V lost 6 bases and J 0 bases, leaving 13 bases between the germline ends. Per germline, CDR1 SQVTM and CDR2 ANQGSEA. The CDR3 loop reads CSVDLGTSTDTQYF. The DNA of the CDR3 is TGCAGCGTCGACCTAGGGACTAGCACAGATACGCAGTATTTT.

This clonotype was picked up a small number of times. V usage is TRBV9 and J usage is TRBJ1-1; D gene ambiguous. Germline-derived CDR1 and CDR2 are SGDLS and YYNGEE. V was cut by 0 bases and J by 7 bases, with 10 bases left in between. CDR3 length: 13 amino acids. The CDR3 bases are TGTGCCAGCAGCGTAGACGACACGGATGAAGCTTTCTTT. As protein: CASSVDDTDEAFF.

This clonotype has a single count. The J gene is TRBJ2-7, the V gene TRBV11-2; possible D gene TRBD2, 6 bases. The CDR3 loop spans 14 amino acids. The V and J ends lost 4 bases and 7 bases respectively, with 17 bases between them. Germline assignment: CDR1 SGHAT and CDR2 FQNNGV. The CDR3 here is CASSSTQEGLEQYF. CDR3 sequence (DNA): TGTGCCAGCAGCTCAACGCAGGAGGGCTTAGAGCAGTACTTC.

In the case of this clonotype: At one end, the junction sequence differs from germline, possibly due to a read error. Here the CDR3 reads CASSENGSNQPQPF. For the CDR3, the DNA is TGTGCCAGCAGTGAGAATGGTAGCAATCAGCCCCAGCCTTTT. The chain uses TRBV25-1 and TRBJ1-5, with D unclear. The CDR3 spans 14 residues. Per germline, CDR1 MGHDK and CDR2 SYGVNS.

This clonotype came up once. The J gene is TRBJ2-1, the V gene TRBV13; D possibly corresponds to TRBD1 (6 bases). In germline, CDR1 is PRHDT, CDR2 FYEKMQ (reference sequence). This CDR3 is 16 amino acids long. Trimming took off 0 bases at V and 7 bases at J, with 16 bases between the two ends. As DNA, the CDR3 is TGTGCCAGCAGCTTAGGAGTGTCGAGGGGGTCGAATGAGCAGTTCTTC. Translated, it gives CASSLGVSRGSNEQFF.

This clonotype was observed a handful of times. The chain employs TRBV20-1 and TRBJ2-7; 7 bases line up with TRBD2. The ends lost 0 bases at V and 6 bases at J; junction bases unmatched: 11. CDR3 length equals 15 residues. The germline CDR1 and CDR2 sequences are DFQATT and SNEGSKA (reference sequence). The CDR3 spells CSAREARGLPCEQYF. The DNA for the CDR3 is TGCAGTGCTAGAGAGGCGCGGGGGTTACCCTGCGAGCAGTACTTC.

The V call is TRBV25-1, the J call TRBJ1-2, with D tentatively TRBD1 (5 bases). The CDR3 spans 14 residues. The V end was cut by 8 bases, the J end by 5 bases, with 18 bases between. Per the germline V gene, CDR1 is MGHDK and CDR2 is SYGVNS. The CDR3 bases are TGTGCCAGCCGATCCCCGGGCAGGGCATATGGCTACACCTTC. As protein: CASRSPGRAYGYTF.

The chain carries TRBV10-3 and TRBJ2-7; 7 nucleotides match TRBD2. The CDR3 consists of 13 residues. Germline loops: CDR1 ENHRY, CDR2 SYGVKD. V was pared by 8 bases and J by 3 bases, with 7 bases of the junction left unmatched. CDR3 in amino acids: CAILAASGYEQYF. In DNA form, the CDR3 reads TGTGCCATCCTCGCGGCTAGCGGCTACGAGCAGTACTTC.

This chain joins TRBV7-2 and TRBJ2-7, with a tentative D call TRBD2 (6 bases). The CDR3 length is 14 residues. V was cut by 2 bases and J by 6 bases, with 14 bases left in between. The germline CDR1 and CDR2 sequences are SGHTA and FQGNSA. CDR3 sequence reads: CASSLKYSGREQYF. DNA of the CDR3: TGTGCCAGCAGCTTAAAGTATAGCGGCCGCGAGCAGTACTTC.

This clonotype appeared a few times. V usage is TRBV7-3 and J usage is TRBJ2-3; 13 bases align to TRBD2. V lost 5 bases to trimming and J lost 4 bases; unmatched junction nucleotides: 6. Germline CDR1 SGHTA, CDR2 FQGTGA. This CDR3 contains 16 residues. The CDR3 DNA reads TGTGCCAGCAGCCCGGGACTAGCGGGGAGTTCAGATACGCAGTATTTT. Translated: CASSPGLAGSSDTQYF.

The chain combines TRBV6-6 with TRBJ2-4; D gene uncertain. The end of the DNA fits TRBJ2-5 better, so the J call may be wrong. CDR1 MNHNY and CDR2 SVGAGI come from the germline V gene (reference sequence). The CDR3 spans 13 residues. Here the CDR3 DNA reads TGTGCCAGCAGCCAGCTAACCCAAGAGACCCAGTACTTC. It yields the protein CASSQLTQETQYF.